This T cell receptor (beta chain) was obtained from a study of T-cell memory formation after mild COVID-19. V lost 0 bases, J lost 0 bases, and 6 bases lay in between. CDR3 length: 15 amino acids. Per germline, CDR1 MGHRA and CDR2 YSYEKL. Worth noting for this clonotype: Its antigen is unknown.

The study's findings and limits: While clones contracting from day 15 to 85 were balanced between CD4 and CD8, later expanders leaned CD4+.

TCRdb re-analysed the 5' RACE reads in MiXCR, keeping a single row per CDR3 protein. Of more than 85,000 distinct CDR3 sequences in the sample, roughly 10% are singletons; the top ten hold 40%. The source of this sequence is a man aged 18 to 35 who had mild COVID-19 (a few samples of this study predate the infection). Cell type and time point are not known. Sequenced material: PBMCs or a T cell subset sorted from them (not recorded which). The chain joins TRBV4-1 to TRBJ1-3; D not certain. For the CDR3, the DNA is TGCGCCAGCAGCCAAGAACAGTACTCTGGAAACACCATATATTTT. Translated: CASSQEQYSGNTIYF.